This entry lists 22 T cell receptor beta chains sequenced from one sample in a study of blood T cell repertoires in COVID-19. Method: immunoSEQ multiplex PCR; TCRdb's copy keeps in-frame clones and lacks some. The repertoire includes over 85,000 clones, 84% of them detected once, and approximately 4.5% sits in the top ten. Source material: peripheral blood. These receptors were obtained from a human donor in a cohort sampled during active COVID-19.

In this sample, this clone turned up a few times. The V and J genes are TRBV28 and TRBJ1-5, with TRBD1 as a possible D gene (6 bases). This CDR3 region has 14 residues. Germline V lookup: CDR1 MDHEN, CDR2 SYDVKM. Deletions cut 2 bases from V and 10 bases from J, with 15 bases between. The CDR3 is CASSLQSGDTPQHF. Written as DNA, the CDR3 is TGTGCCAGCAGTTTACAGTCTGGGGACACACCCCAGCATTTT.

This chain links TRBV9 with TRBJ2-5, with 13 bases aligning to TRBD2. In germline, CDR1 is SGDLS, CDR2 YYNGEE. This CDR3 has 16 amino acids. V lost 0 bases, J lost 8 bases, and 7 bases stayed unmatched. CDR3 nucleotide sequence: TGTGCCAGCAGCGTAGTGGGGACTAGCGGGATTGAAACCCAGTACTTC. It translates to CASSVVGTSGIETQYF.

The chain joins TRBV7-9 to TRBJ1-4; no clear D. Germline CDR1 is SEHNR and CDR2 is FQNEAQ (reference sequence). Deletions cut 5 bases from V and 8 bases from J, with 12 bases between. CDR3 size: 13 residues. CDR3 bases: TGTGCCAGCAGCCTCTTTACCCAGGAAAAACTGTTTTTT. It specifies CASSLFTQEKLFF.

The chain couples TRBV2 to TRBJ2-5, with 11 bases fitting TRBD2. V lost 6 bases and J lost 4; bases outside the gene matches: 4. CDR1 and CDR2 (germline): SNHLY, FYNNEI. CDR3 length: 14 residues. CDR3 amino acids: CASRPGLAGETQYF. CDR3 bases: TGTGCCAGCAGGCCCGGACTAGCGGGAGAGACCCAGTACTTC.

The CDR3 coding sequence is TGTGCCAGCAGCTCAAAGTCGGGGACAGGGGGCGGCTATGGCTACACCTTC. Translated, it gives CASSSKSGTGGGYGYTF. The rearrangement links TRBV13 to TRBJ1-2; 12 bases agree with TRBD1. Looked up from germline, CDR1 is PRHDT and CDR2 is FYEKMQ (reference sequence). The CDR3 has 17 amino acids. Losses at the gene ends were 4 bases for V and 4 bases for J; bases not matched to a gene: 10.

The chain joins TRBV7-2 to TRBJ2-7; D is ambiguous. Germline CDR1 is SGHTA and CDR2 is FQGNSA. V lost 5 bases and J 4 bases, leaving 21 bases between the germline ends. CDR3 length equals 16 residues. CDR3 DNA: TGTGCCAGCAGCCTTGCTCCCTTGAACACCCGATACGAGCAGTACTTC. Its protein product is CASSLAPLNTRYEQYF.

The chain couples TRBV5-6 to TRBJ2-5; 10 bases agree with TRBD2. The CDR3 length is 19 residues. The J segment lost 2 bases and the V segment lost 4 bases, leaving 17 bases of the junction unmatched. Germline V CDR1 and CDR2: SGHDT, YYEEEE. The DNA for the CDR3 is TGTGCCAGCAGCACACCCCGAGCGGGGGGGCCAACGGATCAAGAGACCCAGTACTTC. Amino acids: CASSTPRAGGPTDQETQYF.

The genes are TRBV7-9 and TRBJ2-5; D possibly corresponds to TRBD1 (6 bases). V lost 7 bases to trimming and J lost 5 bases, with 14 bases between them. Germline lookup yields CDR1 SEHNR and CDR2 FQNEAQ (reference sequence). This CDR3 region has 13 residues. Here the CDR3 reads CASNDRQGETQYF. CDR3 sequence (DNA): TGTGCCAGCAACGACAGGCAGGGGGAGACCCAGTACTTC.

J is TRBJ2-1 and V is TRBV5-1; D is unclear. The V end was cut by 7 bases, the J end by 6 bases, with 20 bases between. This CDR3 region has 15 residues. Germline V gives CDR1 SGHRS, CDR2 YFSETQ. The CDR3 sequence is CASGSPTERGNEQFF. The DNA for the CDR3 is TGCGCCAGCGGTTCCCCGACCGAGCGCGGCAATGAGCAGTTCTTC.

CDR3 amino acids: CASSLRLRDYEQYF. CDR3 coding DNA: TGTGCCAGCAGCCTACGCCTCCGGGACTACGAGCAGTACTTC. The chain employs TRBV7-2 and TRBJ2-7; tentative D call: TRBD2 (5 bases). The CDR3 is 14 residues long. Trimming removed 5 bases at V and 3 bases at J, with 14 bases between. CDR1 SGHTA and CDR2 FQGNSA come from the germline V gene.

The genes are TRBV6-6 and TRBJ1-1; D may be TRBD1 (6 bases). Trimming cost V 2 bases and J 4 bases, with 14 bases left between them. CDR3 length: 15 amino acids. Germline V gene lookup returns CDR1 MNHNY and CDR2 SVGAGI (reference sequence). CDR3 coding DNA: TGTGCCAGCAGTTACCCGACAGGCCGGGGCACTGAAGCTTTCTTT. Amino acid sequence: CASSYPTGRGTEAFF.

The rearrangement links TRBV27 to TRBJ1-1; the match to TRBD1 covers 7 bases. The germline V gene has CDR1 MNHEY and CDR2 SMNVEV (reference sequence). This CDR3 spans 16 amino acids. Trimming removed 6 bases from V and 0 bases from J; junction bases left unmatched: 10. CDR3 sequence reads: CASRRKGQHMNTEAFF. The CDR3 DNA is TGTGCCAGCAGGCGAAAGGGACAGCACATGAACACTGAAGCTTTCTTT.

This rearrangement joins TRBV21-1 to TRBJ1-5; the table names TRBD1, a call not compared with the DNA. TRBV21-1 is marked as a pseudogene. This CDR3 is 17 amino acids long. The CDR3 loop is CASSKTGQGYSNQPQHF. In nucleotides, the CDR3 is TGTGCCAGCAGCAAGACAGGACAGGGTTATAGCAATCAGCCCCAGCATTTT.

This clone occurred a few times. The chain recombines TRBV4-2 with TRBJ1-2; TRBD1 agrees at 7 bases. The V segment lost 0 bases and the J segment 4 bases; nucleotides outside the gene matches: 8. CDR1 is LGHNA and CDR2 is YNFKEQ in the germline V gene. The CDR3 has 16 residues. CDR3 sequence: CASSQDPRQGAYGYTF. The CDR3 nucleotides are TGTGCCAGCAGCCAAGATCCGAGACAGGGAGCCTATGGCTACACCTTC.

The CDR3 loop reads CASSRSQAQETQYF. The CDR3 nucleotides are TGTGCCAGCAGCCGTAGTCAGGCCCAAGAGACCCAGTACTTC. The chain links TRBV11-2 to TRBJ2-5; D gene uncertain. V was cut by 5 bases and J by 1 base, with 11 bases left in between. Germline V CDR1 and CDR2: SGHAT, FQNNGV. The CDR3 is 14 residues long.

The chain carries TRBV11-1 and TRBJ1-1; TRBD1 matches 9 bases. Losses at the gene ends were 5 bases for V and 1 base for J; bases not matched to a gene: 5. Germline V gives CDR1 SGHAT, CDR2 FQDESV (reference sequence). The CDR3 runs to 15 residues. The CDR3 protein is CASSRQDRGNTEAFF. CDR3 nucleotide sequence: TGTGCCAGCAGCAGACAGGACAGGGGGAACACTGAAGCTTTCTTT.

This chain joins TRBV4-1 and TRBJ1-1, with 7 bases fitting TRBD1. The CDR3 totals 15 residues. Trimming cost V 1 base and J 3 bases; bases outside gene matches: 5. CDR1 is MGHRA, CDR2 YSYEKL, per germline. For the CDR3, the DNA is TGCGCCAGCAGCCAAGGAGGGGGACAGTACACTGAAGCTTTCTTT. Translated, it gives CASSQGGGQYTEAFF.

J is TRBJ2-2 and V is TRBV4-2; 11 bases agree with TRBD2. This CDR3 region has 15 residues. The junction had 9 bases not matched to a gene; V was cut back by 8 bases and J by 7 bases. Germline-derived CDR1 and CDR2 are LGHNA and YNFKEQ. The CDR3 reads CASHRTSGPDGELFF. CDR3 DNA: TGTGCCAGCCACAGGACTAGCGGGCCCGACGGGGAGCTGTTTTTT.

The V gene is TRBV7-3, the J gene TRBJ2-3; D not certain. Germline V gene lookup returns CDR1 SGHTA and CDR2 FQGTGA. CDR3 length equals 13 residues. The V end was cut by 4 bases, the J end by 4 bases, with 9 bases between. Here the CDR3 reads CASSSSVADTQYF. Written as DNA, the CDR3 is TGTGCCAGCAGCTCCTCTGTTGCAGATACGCAGTATTTT.

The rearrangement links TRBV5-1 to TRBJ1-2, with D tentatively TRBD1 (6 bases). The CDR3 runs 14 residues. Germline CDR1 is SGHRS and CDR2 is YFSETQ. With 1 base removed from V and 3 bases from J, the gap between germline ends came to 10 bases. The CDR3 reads CASSLLGGDYGYTF. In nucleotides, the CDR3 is TGCGCCAGCAGCTTGTTAGGGGGAGACTATGGCTACACCTTC.

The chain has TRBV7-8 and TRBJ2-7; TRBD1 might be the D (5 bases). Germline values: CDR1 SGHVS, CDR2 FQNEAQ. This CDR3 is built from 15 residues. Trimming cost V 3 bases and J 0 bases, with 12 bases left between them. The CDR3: CASSFLTTDSYEQYF. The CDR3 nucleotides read TGTGCCAGCAGCTTCCTGACGACAGACTCCTACGAGCAGTACTTC.

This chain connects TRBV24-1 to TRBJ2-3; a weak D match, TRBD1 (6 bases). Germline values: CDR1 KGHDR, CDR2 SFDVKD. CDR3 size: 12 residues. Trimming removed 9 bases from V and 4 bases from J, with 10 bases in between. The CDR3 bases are TGTGCCACCGAAGGGGGATCAGATACGCAGTATTTT. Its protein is CATEGGSDTQYF.